The entry below gives a single TCR beta chain sequence along with its context. Its target is unknown. This entry belongs to a study of cytomegalovirus exposure and HLA in healthy donors. Background on the study: In terms of ancestry, the Caucasian-associated cluster contained roughly 81% of the approximately 400 genotyped donors. Broader study findings: Association of a missense DCLRE1C variant with TCR beta V- and J-gene trimming was reported in a later analysis.

This CDR3 has 14 residues. Germline lookup yields CDR1 ENHRY and CDR2 SYGVKD. Losses at the gene ends were 6 bases for V and 5 bases for J; bases not matched to a gene: 7. Vbeta (60) and Jbeta (13) primers were used in the PCR. The repertoire was sequenced with immunoSEQ multiplex PCR; TCRdb's copy has only in-frame clones and lacks some. The table includes about 190,000 clones, roughly 80% detected once. Donors showed nominal health when sampled, although they likely had unrecorded immune exposures. The rearrangement links TRBV10-3 to TRBJ1-5; 7 bases line up with TRBD1. The source material was PBMCs. The origin of this receptor is a man in his forties or fifties in good health and CMV-seropositive. CDR3 loop: CAIRGDSYYQPQHF. The CDR3 region has the DNA TGTGCCATCAGGGGGGACAGCTACTATCAGCCCCAGCATTTT.